A selection of T cell receptor beta chains follows, all from one sample in a study of blood T cell repertoires in COVID-19. The protocol was immunoSEQ multiplex PCR, while the TCRdb copy is restricted to in-frame clones and leaves out a portion. The table shows about 220,000 clones, with 80% occurring only once. Sequences were obtained from peripheral blood. These TCRs come from a human donor in a cohort sampled during active COVID-19. The CDR3 runs from the conserved cysteine through the conserved F or W.

V gene,CDR3 protein
TRBV19,CASRGTLNTEAFF
TRBV6-1,CASSEGPTGRNEQFF
TRBV10-2,CASSEMGVEGIQYF
TRBV2,CASRVTGGATEAFF
TRBV6-1,CASSDERRFTGELFF
TRBV9,CASSVGNSGTFSGEQYF
TRBV27,CASSLSLAGLAGELFF
TRBV28,CASSSPDRGVGYTF
TRBV19,CASSRGQSTNIQYF
TRBV2,CASSTGFTNTEAFF
TRBV7-2,CASTLGGTGELFF
TRBV18,CASSGIQGRLIAQYF
TRBV30,CACHIKDRPYEQYF
TRBV7-2,CASSPPLGGAETQYF
TRBV29-1,CSEGVSDTEAFF
TRBV28,CASSPDIRGETQYF
TRBV4-1,CASSQSFTTENTEAFF
TRBV5-4,CASSLGPASGTDTQYF
TRBV9,CASSVRTGKSSPLHF
TRBV19,CASTAGTGAFYNSPLHF
TRBV7-6,CASSRQGDIYEQYF
TRBV11-3,CASSLDGASGSKSEQFF
TRBV28,CASSLSGDSNTGELFF
TRBV5-1,CASSGTSGRGWANVLTF
TRBV9,CASSLGTSGGLDEQFF
TRBV28,CASSTIGTDKETQYF
TRBV30,CAWRWAARHGANVLTF
TRBV25-1,CASSEYYRQPLHF